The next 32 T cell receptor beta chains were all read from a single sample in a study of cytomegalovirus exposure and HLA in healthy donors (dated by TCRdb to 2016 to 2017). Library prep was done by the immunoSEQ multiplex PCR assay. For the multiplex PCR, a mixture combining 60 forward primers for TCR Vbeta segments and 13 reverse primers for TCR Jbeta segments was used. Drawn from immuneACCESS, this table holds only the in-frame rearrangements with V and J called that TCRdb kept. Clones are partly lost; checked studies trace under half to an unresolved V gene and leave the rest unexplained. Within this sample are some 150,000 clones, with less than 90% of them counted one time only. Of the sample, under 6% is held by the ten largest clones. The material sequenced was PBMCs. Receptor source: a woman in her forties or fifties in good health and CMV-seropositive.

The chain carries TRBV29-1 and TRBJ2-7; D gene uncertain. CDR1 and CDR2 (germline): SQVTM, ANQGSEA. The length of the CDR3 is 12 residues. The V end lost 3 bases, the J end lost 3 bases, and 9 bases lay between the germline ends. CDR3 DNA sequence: TGCAGCGTTGAGGGCAGGAACTACGAGCAGTACTTC. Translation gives CSVEGRNYEQYF.

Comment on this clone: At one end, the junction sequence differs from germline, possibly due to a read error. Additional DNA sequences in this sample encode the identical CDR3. CDR3 residues: CSVSVITNEKLFF. DNA for the CDR3: TGCAGCGTCTCTGTTATAACTAATGAAAAGCTGTTTTTT. This rearrangement joins TRBV29-1 to TRBJ1-4; no firm D call. Germline loops: CDR1 SQVTM, CDR2 ANQGSEA. The CDR3 runs 13 residues.

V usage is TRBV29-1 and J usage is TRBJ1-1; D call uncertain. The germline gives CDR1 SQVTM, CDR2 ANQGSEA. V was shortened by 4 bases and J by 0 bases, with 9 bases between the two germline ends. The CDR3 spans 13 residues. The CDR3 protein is CSVGRRMNTEAFF. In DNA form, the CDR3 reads TGCAGCGTTGGGCGGAGGATGAACACTGAAGCTTTCTTT.

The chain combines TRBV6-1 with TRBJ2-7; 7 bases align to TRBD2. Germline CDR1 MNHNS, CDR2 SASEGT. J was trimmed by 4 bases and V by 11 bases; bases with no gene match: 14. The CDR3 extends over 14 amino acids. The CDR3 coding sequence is TGTGCCGCCACCCCCCTTGCGGGAGTTTACGAGCAGTACTTC. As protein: CAATPLAGVYEQYF.

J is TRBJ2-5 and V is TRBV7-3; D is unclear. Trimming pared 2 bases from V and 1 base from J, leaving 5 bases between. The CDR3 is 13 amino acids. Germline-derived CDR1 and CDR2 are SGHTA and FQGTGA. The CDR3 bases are TGTGCCAGCAGCTTACTCCCCCAAGAGACCCAGTACTTC. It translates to CASSLLPQETQYF. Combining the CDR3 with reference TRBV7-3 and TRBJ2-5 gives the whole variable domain GAGVSQTPSNKVTEKGKYVELRCDPISGHTALYWYRQSLGQGPEFLIYFQGTGAADDSGLPNDRFFAVRPEGSVSTLKIQRTERGDSAVYLCASSLLPQETQYFGPGTRLLVL.

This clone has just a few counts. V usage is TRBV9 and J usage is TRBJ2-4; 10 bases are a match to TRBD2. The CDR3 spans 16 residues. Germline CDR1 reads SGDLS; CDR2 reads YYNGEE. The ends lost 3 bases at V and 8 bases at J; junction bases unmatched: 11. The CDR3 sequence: CASSDGTSELLDIQYF. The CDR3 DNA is TGTGCCAGCAGCGACGGGACTAGCGAGTTGTTAGACATTCAGTACTTC.

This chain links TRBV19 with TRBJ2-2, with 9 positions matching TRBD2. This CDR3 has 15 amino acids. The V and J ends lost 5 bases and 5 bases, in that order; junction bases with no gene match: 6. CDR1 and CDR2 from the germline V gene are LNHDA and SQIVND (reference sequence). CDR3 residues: CASSPAGGWTGELFF. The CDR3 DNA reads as TGTGCCAGTAGTCCTGCGGGGGGGTGGACCGGGGAGCTGTTTTTT.

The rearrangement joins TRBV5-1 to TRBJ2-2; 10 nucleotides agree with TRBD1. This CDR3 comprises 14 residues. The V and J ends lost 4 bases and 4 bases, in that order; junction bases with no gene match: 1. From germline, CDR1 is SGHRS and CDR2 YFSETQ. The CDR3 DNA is TGCGCCAGCAGCAGGGACAGGGGCACCGGGGAGCTGTTTTTT. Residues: CASSRDRGTGELFF. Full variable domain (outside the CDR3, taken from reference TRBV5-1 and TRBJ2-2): KAGVTQTPRYLIKTRGQQVTLSCSPISGHRSVSWYQQTPGQGLQFLFEYFSETQRNKGNFPGRFSGRQFSNSRSEMNVSTLELGDSALYLCASSRDRGTGELFFGEGSRLTVL.

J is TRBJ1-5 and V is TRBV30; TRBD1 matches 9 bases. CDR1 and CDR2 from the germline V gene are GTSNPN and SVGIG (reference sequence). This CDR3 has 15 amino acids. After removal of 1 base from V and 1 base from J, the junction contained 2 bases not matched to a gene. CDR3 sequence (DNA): TGTGCCTGGAGTGCGGGGACAGGGAGCAATCAGCCCCAGCATTTT. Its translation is CAWSAGTGSNQPQHF.

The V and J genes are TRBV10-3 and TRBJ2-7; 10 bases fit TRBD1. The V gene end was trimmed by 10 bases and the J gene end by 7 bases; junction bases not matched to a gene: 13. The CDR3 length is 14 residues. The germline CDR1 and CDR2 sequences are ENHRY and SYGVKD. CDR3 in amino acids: CATLDRGTAEEQYF. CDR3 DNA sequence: TGTGCCACCCTGGACAGGGGGACCGCCGAAGAGCAGTACTTC.

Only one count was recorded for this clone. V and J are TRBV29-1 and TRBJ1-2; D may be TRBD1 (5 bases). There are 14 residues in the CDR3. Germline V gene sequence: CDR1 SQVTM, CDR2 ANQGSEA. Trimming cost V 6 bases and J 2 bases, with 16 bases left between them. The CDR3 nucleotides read TGCAGCGTGATGGTGGGAGGGGAAAACTATGGCTACACCTTC. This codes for CSVMVGGENYGYTF.

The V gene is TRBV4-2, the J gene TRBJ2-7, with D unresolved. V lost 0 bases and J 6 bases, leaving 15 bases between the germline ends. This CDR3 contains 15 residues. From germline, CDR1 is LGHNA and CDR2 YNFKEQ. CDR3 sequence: CASSQEPTRGPEQYF. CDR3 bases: TGTGCCAGCAGCCAAGAACCCACTCGCGGCCCCGAGCAGTACTTC.

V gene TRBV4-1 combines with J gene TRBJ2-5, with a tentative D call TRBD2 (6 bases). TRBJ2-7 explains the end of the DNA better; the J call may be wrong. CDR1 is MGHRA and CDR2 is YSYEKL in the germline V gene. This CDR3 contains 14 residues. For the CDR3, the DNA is TGCGCCAGCAGCCCTACTAGGGAGGTCCACGAGCAGTACTTC. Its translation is CASSPTREVHEQYF.

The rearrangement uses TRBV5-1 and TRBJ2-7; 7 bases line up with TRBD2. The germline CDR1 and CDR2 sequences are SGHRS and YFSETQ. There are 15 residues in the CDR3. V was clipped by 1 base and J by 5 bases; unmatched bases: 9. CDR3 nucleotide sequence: TGCGCCAGCAGCTTGCGGGGGAGGGCCCGAAACGAGCAGTACTTC. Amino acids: CASSLRGRARNEQYF.

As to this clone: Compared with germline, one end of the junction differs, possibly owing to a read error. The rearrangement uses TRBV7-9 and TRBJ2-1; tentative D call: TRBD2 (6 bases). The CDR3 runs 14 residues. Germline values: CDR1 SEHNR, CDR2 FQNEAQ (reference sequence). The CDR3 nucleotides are TGTTCCAGCAGCTTAGTGGCGGGACTCGGGGAGCAGTTCTTC. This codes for CSSSLVAGLGEQFF. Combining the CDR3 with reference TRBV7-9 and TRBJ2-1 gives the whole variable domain DTGVSQNPRHKITKRGQNVTFRCDPISEHNRLYWYRQTLGQGPEFLTYFQNEAQLEKSRLLSDRFSAERPKGSFSTLEIQRTEQGDSAMYLCSSSLVAGLGEQFFGPGTRLTVL.

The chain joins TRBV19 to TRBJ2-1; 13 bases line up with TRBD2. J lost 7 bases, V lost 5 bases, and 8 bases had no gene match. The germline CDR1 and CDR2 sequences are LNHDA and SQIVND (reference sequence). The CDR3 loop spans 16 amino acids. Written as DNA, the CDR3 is TGTGCCAGTAGTTTCACCGGGACTAGCGGGATTAATGAGCAGTTCTTC. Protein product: CASSFTGTSGINEQFF.

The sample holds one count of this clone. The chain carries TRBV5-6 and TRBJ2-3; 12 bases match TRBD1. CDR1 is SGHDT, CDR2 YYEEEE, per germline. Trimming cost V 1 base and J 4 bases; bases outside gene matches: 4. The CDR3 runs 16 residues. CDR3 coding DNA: TGTGCCAGCAGCTTGCCCGGGACAGGGGGCCCAGATACGCAGTATTTT. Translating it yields CASSLPGTGGPDTQYF.

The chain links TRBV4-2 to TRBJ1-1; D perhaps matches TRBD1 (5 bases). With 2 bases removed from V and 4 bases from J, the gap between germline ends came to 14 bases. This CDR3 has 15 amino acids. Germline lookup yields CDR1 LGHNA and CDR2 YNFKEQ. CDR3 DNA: TGTGCCAGCAGCCAATTATTTGCCAGGGTCACTGAAGCTTTCTTT. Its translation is CASSQLFARVTEAFF.

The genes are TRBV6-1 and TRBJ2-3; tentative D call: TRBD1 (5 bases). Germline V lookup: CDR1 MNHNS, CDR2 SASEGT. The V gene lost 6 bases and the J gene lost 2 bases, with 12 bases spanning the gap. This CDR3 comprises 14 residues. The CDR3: CASSSGSSTDTQYF. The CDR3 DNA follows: TGTGCCAGCAGCTCAGGGTCATCCACAGATACGCAGTATTTT.

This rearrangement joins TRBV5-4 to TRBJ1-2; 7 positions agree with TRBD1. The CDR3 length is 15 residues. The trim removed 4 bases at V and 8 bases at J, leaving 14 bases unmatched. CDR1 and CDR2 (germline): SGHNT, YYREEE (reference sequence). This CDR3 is CASSPGRGQLGGYTF. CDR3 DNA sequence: TGTGCCAGCAGCCCCGGCCGGGGACAGCTAGGGGGCTACACCTTC.

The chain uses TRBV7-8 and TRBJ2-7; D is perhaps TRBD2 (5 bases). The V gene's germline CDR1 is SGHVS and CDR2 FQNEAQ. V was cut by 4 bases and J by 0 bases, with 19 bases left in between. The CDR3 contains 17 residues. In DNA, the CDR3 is TGTGCCAGCAGCTACACCCGTGGACTTTCTAGCTCCTACGAGCAGTACTTC. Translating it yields CASSYTRGLSSSYEQYF. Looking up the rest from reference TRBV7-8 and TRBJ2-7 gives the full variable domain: GAGVSQSPRYKVAKRGQDVALRCDPISGHVSLFWYQQALGQGPEFLTYFQNEAQLDKSGLPSDRFFAERPEGSVSTLKIQRTQQEDSAVYLCASSYTRGLSSSYEQYFGPGTRLTVT.

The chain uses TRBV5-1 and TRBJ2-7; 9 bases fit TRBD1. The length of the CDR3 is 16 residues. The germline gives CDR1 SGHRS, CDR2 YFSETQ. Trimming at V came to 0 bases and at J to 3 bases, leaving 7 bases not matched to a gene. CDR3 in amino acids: CASSLGSRGQGYEQYF. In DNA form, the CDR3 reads TGCGCCAGCAGCTTGGGCTCGAGGGGACAGGGCTACGAGCAGTACTTC.

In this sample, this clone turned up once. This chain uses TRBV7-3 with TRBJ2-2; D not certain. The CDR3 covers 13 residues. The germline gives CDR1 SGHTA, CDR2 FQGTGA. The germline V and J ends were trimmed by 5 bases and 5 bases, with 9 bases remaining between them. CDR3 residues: CASSAMETGELFF. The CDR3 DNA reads TGTGCCAGCAGCGCGATGGAGACCGGGGAGCTGTTTTTT. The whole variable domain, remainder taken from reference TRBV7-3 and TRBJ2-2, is GAGVSQTPSNKVTEKGKYVELRCDPISGHTALYWYRQSLGQGPEFLIYFQGTGAADDSGLPNDRFFAVRPEGSVSTLKIQRTERGDSAVYLCASSAMETGELFFGEGSRLTVL.

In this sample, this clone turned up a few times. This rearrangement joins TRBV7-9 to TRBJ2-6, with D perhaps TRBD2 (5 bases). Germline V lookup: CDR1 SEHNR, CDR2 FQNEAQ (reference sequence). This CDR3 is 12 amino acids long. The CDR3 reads CSCQRAVNVLTF. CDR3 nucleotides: TGTTCCTGCCAGAGGGCGGTCAACGTCCTGACTTTC.

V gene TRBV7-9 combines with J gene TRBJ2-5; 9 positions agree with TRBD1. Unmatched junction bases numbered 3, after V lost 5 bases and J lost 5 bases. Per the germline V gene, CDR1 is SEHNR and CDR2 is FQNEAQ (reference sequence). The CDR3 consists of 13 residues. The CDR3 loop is CASSRGQGETQYF. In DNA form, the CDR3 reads TGTGCCAGCAGCCGCGGACAGGGGGAGACCCAGTACTTC.

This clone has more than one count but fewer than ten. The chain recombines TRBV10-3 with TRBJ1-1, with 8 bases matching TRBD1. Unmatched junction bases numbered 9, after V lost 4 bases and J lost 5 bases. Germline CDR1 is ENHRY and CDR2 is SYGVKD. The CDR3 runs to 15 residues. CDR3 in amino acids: CAISGTGQGSTEAFF. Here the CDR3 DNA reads TGTGCCATCAGTGGGACAGGGCAAGGATCGACTGAAGCTTTCTTT.

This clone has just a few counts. The CDR3 here is CASSSRTGEDTQYF. In DNA form, the CDR3 reads TGCGCCAGCAGCTCACGGACAGGGGAAGATACGCAGTATTTT. The chain recombines TRBV4-3 with TRBJ2-3, with 9 nucleotides matching TRBD1. The CDR3 has 14 residues. Trimming took 5 bases from V and 5 from J; bases not matched to a gene: 5. Germline V gene lookup returns CDR1 LGHNA and CDR2 YSLEER.

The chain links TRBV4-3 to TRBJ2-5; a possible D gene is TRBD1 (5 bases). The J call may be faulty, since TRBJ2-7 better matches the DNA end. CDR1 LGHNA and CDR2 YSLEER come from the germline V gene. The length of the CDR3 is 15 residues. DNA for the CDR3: TGCGCCAGCACCCCTGGGGCGGAAGCCTCCTACGAGCAGTACTTC. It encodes CASTPGAEASYEQYF.

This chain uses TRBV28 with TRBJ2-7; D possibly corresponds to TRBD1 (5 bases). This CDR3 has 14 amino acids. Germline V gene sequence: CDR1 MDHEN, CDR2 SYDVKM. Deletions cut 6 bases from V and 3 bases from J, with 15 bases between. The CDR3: CASRGPTAFYEQYF. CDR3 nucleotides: TGTGCCAGCAGGGGGCCAACAGCTTTCTACGAGCAGTACTTC.

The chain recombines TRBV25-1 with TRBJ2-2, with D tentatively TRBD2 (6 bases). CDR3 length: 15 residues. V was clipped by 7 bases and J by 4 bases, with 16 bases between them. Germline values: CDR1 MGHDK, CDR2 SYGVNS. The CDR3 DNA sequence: TGTGCCAGCACTCCTGCCCAGGGAGGCACCGGGGAGCTGTTTTTT. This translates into CASTPAQGGTGELFF.

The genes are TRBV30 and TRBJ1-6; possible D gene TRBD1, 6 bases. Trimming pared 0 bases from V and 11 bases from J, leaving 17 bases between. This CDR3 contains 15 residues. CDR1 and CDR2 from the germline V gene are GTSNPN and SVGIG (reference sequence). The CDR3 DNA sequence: TGTGCCTGGAGTGTACGGGTCAGGGGATCTACACCCCTCCACTTT. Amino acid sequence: CAWSVRVRGSTPLHF.

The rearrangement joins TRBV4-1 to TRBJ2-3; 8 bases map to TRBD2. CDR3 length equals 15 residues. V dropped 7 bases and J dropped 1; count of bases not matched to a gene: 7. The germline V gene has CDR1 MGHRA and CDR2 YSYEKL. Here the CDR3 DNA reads TGCGCCAGCAATTGGGAGCGGGGGCGCACAGATACGCAGTATTTT. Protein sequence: CASNWERGRTDTQYF.